This T cell receptor beta chain is drawn from a study of cytomegalovirus exposure and HLA in healthy donors. The donors were members of the validation cohort, which comprised roughly 120 subjects and was separate from the first cohort of 666 subjects. This clone was picked up one time. Its specificity is unknown. Overall study results and limits: In vitro checks showed that three CMV-associated chains really do target CMV antigens. Whilst most TCR sequences proved rare, a subset of public TCRs occurred across many donors. A list of about 180 TCR beta chains associated with cytomegalovirus was given.

Libraries were prepared by immunoSEQ multiplex PCR; TCRdb keeps only in-frame clonotypes and omits some of them. Here the sample spans some 98,000 clones, about 88% being singletons. The clonotype originates from a man younger than 35 in good health and CMV-seropositive. Sequenced sample: PBMCs.

The CDR3 DNA follows: TGCGCCAGCAGCCGAGAGACAACGACAGGGAGACAAGAGACCCAGTACTTC. Its translation: CASSRETTTGRQETQYF. The rearrangement joins TRBV4-1 to TRBJ2-5, with TRBD1 matching over 7 bases. In germline, CDR1 is MGHRA, CDR2 YSYEKL. V shed 4 bases, J shed 2 bases, and the junction held 13 bases outside the gene matches. CDR3 length: 17 residues.